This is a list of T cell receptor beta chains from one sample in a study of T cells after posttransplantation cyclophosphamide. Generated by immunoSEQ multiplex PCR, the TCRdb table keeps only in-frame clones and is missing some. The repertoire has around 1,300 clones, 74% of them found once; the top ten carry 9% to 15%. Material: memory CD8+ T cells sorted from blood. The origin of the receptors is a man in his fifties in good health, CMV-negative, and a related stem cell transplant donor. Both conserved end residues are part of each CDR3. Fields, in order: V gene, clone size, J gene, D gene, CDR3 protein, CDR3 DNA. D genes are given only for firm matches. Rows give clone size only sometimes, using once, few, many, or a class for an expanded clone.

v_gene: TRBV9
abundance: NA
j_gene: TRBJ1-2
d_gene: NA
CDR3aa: CASSEDGDGYGYTF
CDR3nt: TGTGCCAGCAGTGAAGACGGAGATGGCTATGGCTACACCTTC

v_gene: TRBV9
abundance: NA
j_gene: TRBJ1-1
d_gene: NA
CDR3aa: CASSVYSQGSTEAFF
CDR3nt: TGTGCCAGCAGCGTTTACTCCCAGGGCTCCACTGAAGCTTTCTTT

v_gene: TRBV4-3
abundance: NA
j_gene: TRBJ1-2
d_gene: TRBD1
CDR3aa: CASSQDKGQATF
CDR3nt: TGCGCCAGCAGCCAAGATAAAGGACAGGCCACCTTC

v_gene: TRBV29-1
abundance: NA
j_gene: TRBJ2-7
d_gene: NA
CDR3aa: CSANTGLYEQYF
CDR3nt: TGCAGCGCCAACACAGGTCTGTACGAGCAGTACTTC

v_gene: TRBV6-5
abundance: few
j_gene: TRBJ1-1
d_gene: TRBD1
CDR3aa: CASSYRQGWTEAFF
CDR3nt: TGTGCCAGCAGTTACCGACAGGGTTGGACTGAAGCTTTCTTT

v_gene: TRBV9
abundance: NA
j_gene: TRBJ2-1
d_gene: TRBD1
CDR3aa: CASSLSGTGINEQFF
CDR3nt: TGTGCCAGCAGCCTTAGTGGGACAGGGATCAATGAGCAGTTCTTC

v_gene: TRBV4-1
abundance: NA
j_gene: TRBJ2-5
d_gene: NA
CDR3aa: CASSQYGQEEETQYF
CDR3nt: TGCGCCAGCAGCCAGTACGGGCAGGAGGAAGAGACCCAGTACTTC

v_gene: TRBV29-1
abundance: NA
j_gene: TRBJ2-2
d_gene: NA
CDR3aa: CSVEDGRTGELFF
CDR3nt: TGCAGCGTTGAAGATGGCCGTACCGGGGAGCTGTTTTTT

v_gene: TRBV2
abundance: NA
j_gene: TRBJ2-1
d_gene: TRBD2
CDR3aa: CASSTSGDYNEQFF
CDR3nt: TGTGCCAGCAGCACTAGCGGAGACTACAATGAGCAGTTCTTC

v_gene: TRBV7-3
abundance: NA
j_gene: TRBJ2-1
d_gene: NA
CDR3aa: CASSLEGEQFF
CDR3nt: TGTGCCAGCAGCTTAGAGGGTGAGCAGTTCTTC

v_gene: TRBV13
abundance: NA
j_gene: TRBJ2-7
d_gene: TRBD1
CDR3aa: CASSFRTGGSYEQYF
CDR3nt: TGTGCCAGCAGCTTCAGGACAGGGGGCTCCTACGAGCAGTACTTC

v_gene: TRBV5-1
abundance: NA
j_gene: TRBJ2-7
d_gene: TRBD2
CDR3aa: CASSSGGGLAGYEQYF
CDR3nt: TGCGCCAGCAGCTCGGGAGGGGGACTAGCGGGGTACGAGCAGTACTTC

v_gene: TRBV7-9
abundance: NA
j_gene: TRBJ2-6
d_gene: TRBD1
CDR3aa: CASSSKTGDLSGANVLTF
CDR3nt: TGTGCCAGCAGCTCAAAGACAGGGGACCTCTCTGGGGCCAACGTCCTGACTTTC

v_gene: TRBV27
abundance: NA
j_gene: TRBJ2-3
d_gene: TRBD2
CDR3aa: CASSKRGGGLVVDTQYF
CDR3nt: TGTGCCAGCAGTAAAAGAGGCGGGGGACTAGTCGTGGATACGCAGTATTTT

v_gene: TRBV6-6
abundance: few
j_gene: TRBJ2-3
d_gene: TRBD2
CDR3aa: CASSLGLATDTQYF
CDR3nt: TGTGCCAGCAGCCTCGGACTAGCCACAGATACGCAGTATTTT

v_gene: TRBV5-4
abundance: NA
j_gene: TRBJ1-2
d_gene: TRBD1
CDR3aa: CASSLRWTGENYGYTF
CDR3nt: TGTGCCAGCAGCTTGAGGTGGACAGGGGAGAACTATGGCTACACCTTC

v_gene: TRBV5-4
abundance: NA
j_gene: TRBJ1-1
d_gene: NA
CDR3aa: CASSPGTFMNTEAFF
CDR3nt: TGTGCCAGCAGCCCCGGGACATTCATGAACACTGAAGCTTTCTTT

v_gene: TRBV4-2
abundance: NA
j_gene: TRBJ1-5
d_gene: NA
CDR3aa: CASRQTEKSNQPQHF
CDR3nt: TGTGCCAGCAGACAAACGGAGAAAAGCAATCAGCCCCAGCATTTT

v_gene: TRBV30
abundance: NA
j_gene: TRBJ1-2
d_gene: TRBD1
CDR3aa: CAWSCSLAFGPRAGTGVGGYTF
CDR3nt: TGTGCCTGGAGTTGTTCCTTGGCCTTCGGACCTCGAGCCGGGACAGGGGTAGGCGGCTACACCTTC

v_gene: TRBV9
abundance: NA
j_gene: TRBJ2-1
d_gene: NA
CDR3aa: CASSVRTAPGNEQFF
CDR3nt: TGTGCCAGCAGCGTAAGAACGGCCCCGGGCAATGAGCAGTTCTTC

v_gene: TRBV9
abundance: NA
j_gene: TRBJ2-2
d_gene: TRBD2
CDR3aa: CASSAGGFGTGELFF
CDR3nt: TGTGCCAGCAGCGCCGGGGGGTTTGGCACCGGGGAGCTGTTTTTT

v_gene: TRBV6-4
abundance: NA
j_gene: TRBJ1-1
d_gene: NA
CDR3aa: CASSEGSVGGTEAFF
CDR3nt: TGTGCCAGCAGTGAGGGTAGTGTGGGGGGTACTGAAGCTTTCTTT

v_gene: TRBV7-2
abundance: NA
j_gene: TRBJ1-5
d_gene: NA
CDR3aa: CASSLGGISQPQHF
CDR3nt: TGTGCCAGCAGCTTAGGAGGGATATCTCAGCCCCAGCATTTT

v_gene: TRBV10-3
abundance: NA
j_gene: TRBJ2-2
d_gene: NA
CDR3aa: CAISEFPTGNTGELFF
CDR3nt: TGTGCCATCAGTGAGTTCCCGACAGGGAACACCGGGGAGCTGTTTTTT

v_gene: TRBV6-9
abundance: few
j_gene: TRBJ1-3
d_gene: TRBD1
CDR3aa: CASRSTGGGGNTIYF
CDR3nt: TGTGCCAGCAGGTCCACAGGGGGGGGTGGAAACACCATATATTTT

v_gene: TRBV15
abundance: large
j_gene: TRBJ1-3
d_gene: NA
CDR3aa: CATSRGGFSDTIYF
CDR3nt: TGTGCCACCAGCAGAGGAGGGTTTTCGGACACCATATATTTT

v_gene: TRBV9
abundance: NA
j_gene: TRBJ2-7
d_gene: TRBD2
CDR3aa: CASSVEGSGVQYF
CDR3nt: TGTGCCAGCAGCGTAGAGGGTAGCGGGGTGCAGTACTTC

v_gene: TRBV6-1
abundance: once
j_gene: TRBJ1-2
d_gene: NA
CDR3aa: CASSEDAGASGGYTF
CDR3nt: TGTGCCAGCAGTGAAGACGCAGGGGCGTCCGGTGGCTACACCTTC

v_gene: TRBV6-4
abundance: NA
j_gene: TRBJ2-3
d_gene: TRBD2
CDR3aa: CASSLGLATDTQYF
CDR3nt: TGTGCCAGCAGCCTCGGACTAGCCACAGATACGCAGTATTTT

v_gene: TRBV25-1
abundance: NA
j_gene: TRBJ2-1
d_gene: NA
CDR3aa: CASTGPGGSYNEQFF
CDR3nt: TGTGCCAGCACCGGACCCGGGGGCTCCTACAATGAGCAGTTCTTC

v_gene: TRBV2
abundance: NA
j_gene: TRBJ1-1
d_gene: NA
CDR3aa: CASSERRGAIEAFF
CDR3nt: TGTGCCAGCAGTGAAAGACGGGGGGCGATTGAAGCTTTCTTT

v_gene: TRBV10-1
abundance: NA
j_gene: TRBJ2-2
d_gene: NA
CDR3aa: CASGHRGAGAGGVTGELFF
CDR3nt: TGCGCCAGCGGGCACAGAGGAGCGGGAGCAGGGGGTGTCACCGGGGAGCTGTTTTTT

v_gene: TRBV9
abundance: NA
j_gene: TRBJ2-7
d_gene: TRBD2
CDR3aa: CASSPGLMVYEQYF
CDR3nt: TGTGCCAGCAGCCCGGGACTAATGGTCTACGAGCAGTACTTC

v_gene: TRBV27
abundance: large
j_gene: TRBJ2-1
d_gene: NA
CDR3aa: CASRKGGTNNEQFF
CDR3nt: TGTGCCAGCCGGAAAGGAGGGACCAACAATGAGCAGTTCTTC

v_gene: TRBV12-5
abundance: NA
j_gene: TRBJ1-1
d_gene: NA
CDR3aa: CASGIETGGPSFF
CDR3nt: TGTGCTAGTGGTATCGAGACGGGGGGCCCGTCTTTCTTT

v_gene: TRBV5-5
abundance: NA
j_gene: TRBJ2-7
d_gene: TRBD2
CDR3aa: CASSLGDYHYEQYF
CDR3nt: TGTGCCAGCAGCTTGGGGGACTACCACTACGAGCAGTACTTC

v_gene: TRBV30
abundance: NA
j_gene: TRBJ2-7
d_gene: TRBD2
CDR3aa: CAWSSSTSGRRYF
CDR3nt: TGTGCCTGGAGTTCCTCAACTAGCGGGCGAAGGTACTTC

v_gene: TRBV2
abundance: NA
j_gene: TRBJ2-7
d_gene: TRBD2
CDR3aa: CASSEARGGLAAYEQYF
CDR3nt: TGTGCCAGCAGTGAAGCGAGGGGGGGACTAGCGGCCTACGAGCAGTACTTC

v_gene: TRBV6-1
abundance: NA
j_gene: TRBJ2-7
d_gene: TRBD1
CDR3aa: CASSEARQGALNVHEQYF
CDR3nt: TGTGCCAGCAGTGAAGCGCGACAGGGGGCGCTTAACGTCCACGAGCAGTACTTC

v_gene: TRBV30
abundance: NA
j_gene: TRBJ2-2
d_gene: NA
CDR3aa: CAWTPGERDTGELFF
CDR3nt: TGTGCCTGGACCCCGGGGGAGAGGGACACCGGGGAGCTGTTTTTT

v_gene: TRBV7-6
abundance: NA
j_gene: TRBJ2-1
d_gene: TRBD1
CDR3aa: CASSLAGQNPYNEQFF
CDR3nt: TGTGCCAGCAGCTTAGCGGGACAGAACCCCTACAATGAGCAGTTCTTC

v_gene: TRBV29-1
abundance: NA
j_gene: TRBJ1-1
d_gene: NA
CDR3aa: CSVVPRGTEAFF
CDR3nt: TGCAGCGTTGTCCCCAGGGGAACTGAAGCTTTCTTT

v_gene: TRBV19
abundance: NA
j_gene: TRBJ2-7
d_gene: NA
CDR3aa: CASSNRVNSYEQYF
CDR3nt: TGTGCCAGTAGTAACAGGGTCAACTCCTACGAGCAGTACTTC

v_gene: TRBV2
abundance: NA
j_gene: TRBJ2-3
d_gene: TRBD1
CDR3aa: CATTGQGARDTQYF
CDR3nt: TGTGCCACTACGGGACAGGGGGCCAGAGATACGCAGTATTTT

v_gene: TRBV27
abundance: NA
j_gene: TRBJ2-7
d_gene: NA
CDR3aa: CASRQGYEQYF
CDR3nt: TGTGCCAGCAGGCAGGGATACGAGCAGTACTTC

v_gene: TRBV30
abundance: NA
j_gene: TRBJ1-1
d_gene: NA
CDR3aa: CAWSPGTFGTEAFF
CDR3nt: TGTGCCTGGAGTCCCGGGACATTCGGCACTGAAGCTTTCTTT

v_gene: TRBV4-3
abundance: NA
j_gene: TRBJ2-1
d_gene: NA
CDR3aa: CASSQGRTLQSSEQFF
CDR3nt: TGCGCCAGCAGCCAAGGGAGAACGCTCCAATCTAGTGAGCAGTTCTTC

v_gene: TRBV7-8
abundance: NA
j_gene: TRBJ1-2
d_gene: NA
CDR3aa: CASSLVGPGDYGYTF
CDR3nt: TGTGCCAGCAGCTTAGTAGGGCCGGGGGACTATGGCTACACCTTC

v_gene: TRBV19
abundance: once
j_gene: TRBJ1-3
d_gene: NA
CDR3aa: CASSQRAEAGNTIYF
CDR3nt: TGTGCCAGTTCCCAACGTGCCGAGGCGGGAAACACCATATATTTT